These 8 T cell receptor beta chains came from one sample sequenced in a study of read filtering for tumor transcriptome and immune sequencing. The library was built from roughly 400 ng RNA with molecular barcoded adaptors for alpha/delta and beta/gamma chains. TCRdb reanalysed the reads using MiXCR and keeps one entry per CDR3 protein. Of about 58,000 distinct CDR3 sequences in the sample, 9% to 15% were seen once. Sequencing used a population of CD138-negative cells sorted from bone marrow. The receptors stem from a donor aged 40 or over with multiple myeloma.

At least ten counts were recorded for this clonotype. The chain couples TRBV27 to TRBJ2-2; 8 nucleotides align to TRBD1. The junction had 6 bases not matched to a gene; V was cut back by 9 bases and J by 0 bases. Germline V gene sequence: CDR1 MNHEY, CDR2 SMNVEV (reference sequence). The CDR3 has 15 amino acids. DNA for the CDR3: TGTGCCAGTATGGGACAGGCCGCGAACACCGGGGAGCTGTTTTTT. This translates into CASMGQAANTGELFF.

This clonotype was observed at least ten times. The chain joins TRBV7-9 to TRBJ2-5; D might be TRBD1 (5 bases). The CDR3 runs to 15 residues. V lost 3 bases to trimming and J lost 1 base, with 12 bases between them. Germline V CDR1 and CDR2: SEHNR, FQNEAQ (reference sequence). This CDR3 is CASSFGPGIQETQYF. The CDR3 DNA is TGTGCCAGCAGCTTTGGTCCAGGGATCCAAGAGACCCAGTACTTC.

This clonotype was seen at least ten times. V gene TRBV12-3 or TRBV12-4 combines with J gene TRBJ2-1; 9 bases line up with TRBD2. The CDR3 totals 16 residues. J was trimmed by 5 bases and V by 5 bases; bases with no gene match: 10. Here the CDR3 DNA reads TGTGCCAGCAGTCGATCGACTAGCGGACAGAACAATGAGCAGTTCTTC. It codes for CASSRSTSGQNNEQFF.

This clonotype was detected ten times or more. One end of the junction fails to match germline, which may point to a read error. This chain joins TRBV5-1 and TRBJ2-5; D perhaps matches TRBD2 (7 bases). The CDR3 runs 15 residues. Germline V gene data show CDR1 as SGHRS and CDR2 as YFSETQ. The CDR3 nucleotides read TGCGCCAGCAGCTTCGGCGGGGGCGGCCAAGCGACCCAGTACTTC. This codes for CASSFGGGGQATQYF.

This clonotype was seen ten or more times. This chain uses TRBV28 with TRBJ1-2; TRBD1 aligns across 7 bases. Looked up from germline, CDR1 is MDHEN and CDR2 is SYDVKM. Losses at the gene ends were 4 bases for V and 8 bases for J; bases not matched to a gene: 10. This CDR3 has 14 residues. This CDR3 reads CASSSRRGRGGYTF. In DNA, the CDR3 is TGTGCCAGCAGTTCGAGGAGGGGGCGAGGAGGCTACACCTTC.

This clonotype has at least ten counts. The chain combines TRBV6-6 with TRBJ2-1; no firm D call. Between the trimmed V and J ends, which lost 8 bases and 5 bases, there was a span of 10 bases. Germline loops: CDR1 MNHNY, CDR2 SVGAGI (reference sequence). The CDR3 contains 12 residues. This CDR3 reads CASLQVNNEQFF. In DNA, the CDR3 is TGTGCCAGCCTCCAGGTTAACAATGAGCAGTTCTTC.

At least ten counts were recorded for this clonotype. The chain is built from TRBV5-1 and TRBJ2-7, with 9 bases aligning to TRBD2. V lost 5 bases, J lost 3 bases, and 6 bases stayed unmatched. The length of the CDR3 is 14 residues. Per the germline V gene, CDR1 is SGHRS and CDR2 is YFSETQ. The CDR3 here is CASSLAGRDYEQYF. In DNA form, the CDR3 reads TGCGCCAGCAGTCTAGCGGGGAGGGACTACGAGCAGTACTTC.

This clonotype has only a few counts. Given a much more abundant clone one base away, this may be a read error. CDR3 region: CASSATGPQAEAFF. The CDR3 DNA reads as TGTGCCAGCAGCGCGACTGGCCCCCAGGCTGAAGCTTTCTTT. This chain connects TRBV5-5 to TRBJ1-1; D is undetermined. CDR3 length: 14 residues. V was shortened by 4 bases and J by 6 bases, with 16 bases between the two germline ends. The germline V gene has CDR1 SGHKS and CDR2 YYEKEE (reference sequence).